The source of this T cell receptor (beta chain) is a study of cytomegalovirus exposure and HLA in healthy donors. This clone was found a few times. As yet, its antigen is unknown. Primers included in the PCR were 60 Vbeta and 13 Jbeta primers. Original analysis: Some 11 million of the roughly 80 million unique TCR beta chains counted in a later analysis were shared. Repertoires were generated with immunoSEQ multiplex PCR, while TCRdb's copy carries only in-frame clones and drops some. That table gives V, J and clone size, and the DNA gave D and trimming. The sample has about 140,000 clones; roughly 80% are singletons. CDR1 and CDR2 from the germline V gene are MDHEN and SYDVKM. V lost 6 bases, J lost 5 bases, and 13 bases lay in between. This CDR3 has 13 amino acids. The study's findings and limits: It was in a later analysis that TCR association rates were seen to vary by HLA locus, highest for DRB1 and lowest for HLA-C. TCR sequences were mostly rare, though some public TCRs occurred in many donors. It was shown in a later analysis that HLA-associated TCR beta chains were more clonally expanded than other, equally common chains.

This chain joins TRBV28 and TRBJ2-5; D is perhaps TRBD1 (6 bases). The TCR comes from a female donor in good health and CMV-seronegative. The sequencing sample was made of PBMCs. The CDR3 sequence is CASSRGGYETQYF. The CDR3 nucleotides are TGTGCCAGCAGCCGAGGGGGTTATGAGACCCAGTACTTC.